This T cell receptor (beta chain) was obtained from a study of beta chain features in type 1 diabetes. Study-level background: Across all samples, about 100,000,000 sorted cells were examined.

TCRB transcripts that were expressed got sequenced, as all of the isolated RNA had been reverse transcribed. The assay was immunoSEQ multiplex PCR, and TCRdb's table has in-frame clones only and misses some. Among hundreds of thousands of clones listed, over 12% were seen once. As concerns this clone: What it binds is not known.

Findings of the study overall: Type 1 diabetes patients had TCRB CDR3s that were shorter (moderately but significantly so) in all four CD4+ subsets. The study found that naive, central memory and Treg TCRB repertoires appeared more similar in patients than in healthy donors.

The authors took one heparinised blood draw, averaging approximately 110 mL, from each donor. Researchers reported sorting CD4+ naive, central memory, regulatory and stem cell-like memory cells via CD45RO/CCR7/CD25/CD127/CD95/CD27. The material sequenced was naive CD4+ T cells from blood. This clonotype was obtained from a man between 18 and 35 years old with type 1 diabetes.

CDR3 sequence reads: CASSFSGYEQYF. The CDR3, as DNA: TGTGCCAGCAGCTTTTCGGGATACGAGCAGTACTTC. The chain combines TRBV11-2 with TRBJ2-7; tentatively, D is TRBD2 (5 bases). V was shortened by 3 bases and J by 4 bases, with 7 bases between the two germline ends. Germline-derived CDR1 and CDR2 are SGHAT and FQNNGV. This CDR3 is built from 12 residues.